This entry describes one T cell receptor (beta chain). As yet, its antigen is unknown. This CDR3 is built from 14 residues. Trimming took 0 bases from V and 13 from J; bases not matched to a gene: 6. Germline V CDR1 and CDR2: SGDLS, YYNGEE. The entry originates in a study of graft-versus-host responses after intestinal transplantation. As for the study in general: As for transplant type, recipients had multivisceral, liver-intestinal, or isolated intestinal grafts. Every one of the recipients received anti-thymocyte globulin induction and afterwards took tacrolimus and steroids for around 3 years.

Profiled with immunoSEQ multiplex PCR; TCRdb holds only in-frame clones, not every one. This sample carries about 96,000 clones, 92% of them seen once, and the ten largest clones take around 0.18%. Points from the study as a whole: Some patients had graft-donor T cell macrochimerism. In their allografts, the ratios of graft-versus-host to host-versus-graft T cell clones were high. Researchers found GvH clones in recipient marrow, and some showed up first in ileum or blood.

This chain links TRBV9 with TRBJ2-1; 11 nucleotides line up with TRBD2. The specimen comprised unstimulated CD4+ T cells sorted from spleen or lymph node cells, sampled before intestinal transplant. The TCR sequence derives from a human donor who received an intestinal transplant. CDR3 loop: CASSVDLAGGTQFF. The CDR3, as DNA: TGTGCCAGCAGCGTAGATCTAGCGGGAGGAACCCAGTTCTTC.